The 4 T cell receptor beta chains in this list originate from one sample, sequenced in a study of cytomegalovirus exposure and HLA in healthy donors. The study ran its PCR with 60 Vbeta and 13 Jbeta primers. Here immunoSEQ multiplex PCR was the method, and the copy in TCRdb shows in-frame clones only, minus some. The sample shows over 150,000 clones, roughly 80% of them seen only once. The sequenced material came from PBMCs. All receptors come from a woman between 50 and 59 years old in good health and CMV-seropositive.

This clone has more than one count but fewer than ten. The chain uses TRBV4-2 and TRBJ2-3, with D perhaps TRBD2 (5 bases). Trimming took off 4 bases at V and 3 bases at J, with 11 bases between the two ends. Germline CDR1 is LGHNA and CDR2 is YNFKEQ. The CDR3 loop spans 14 amino acids. The CDR3 DNA sequence: TGTGCCAGCAGCCCTAACGGGGAAACAGATACGCAGTATTTT. Translated, it gives CASSPNGETDTQYF.

The CDR3 sequence: CASSLAKGTPNTGELFF. CDR3 coding DNA: TGTGCCAGCAGCTTAGCGAAAGGGACACCGAACACCGGGGAGCTGTTTTTT. This chain links TRBV7-8 with TRBJ2-2, with D tentatively TRBD1 (6 bases). Trimming pared 0 bases from V and 0 bases from J, leaving 11 bases between. In germline, CDR1 is SGHVS, CDR2 FQNEAQ. This CDR3 is 17 amino acids long.

V gene TRBV19 combines with J gene TRBJ2-2; no clear D gene. Germline assignment: CDR1 LNHDA and CDR2 SQIVND (reference sequence). CDR3 length: 14 amino acids. V was cut by 8 bases and J by 0 bases, with 10 bases left in between. The CDR3 region is CASLGAANTGELFF. Written as DNA, the CDR3 is TGTGCCAGTCTAGGTGCAGCGAACACCGGGGAGCTGTTTTTT.

V and J are TRBV23-1 and TRBJ1-2; 9 nucleotides line up with TRBD1. TRBV23-1 is an ORF, and what it does is uncertain. V lost 4 bases, J lost 4 bases, and 10 bases stayed unmatched. This CDR3 region has 16 residues. The CDR3 reads CASSLTPRTGAYGYTF. CDR3 nucleotides: TGCGCCAGCAGTCTTACCCCCCGGACAGGGGCCTATGGCTACACCTTC.